This passage covers 5 T cell receptor beta chains from one sample sequenced in a study of blood T cells in healthy people across ages. Combining a sample-barcoded 5' primer with a J-beta primer mix, a second PCR ran for about 6 to 11 cycles. TCRdb analysed the 5' RACE reads with MiXCR anew, one entry per CDR3 protein. The data show about 1.5 million distinct CDR3 sequences, about 45% seen once. Sequenced: blood. Receptor source: a woman between 18 and 29 years old in good health.

This clonotype was seen a handful of times. The V and J genes are TRBV9 and TRBJ2-1; no definite D call. Per germline, CDR1 SGDLS and CDR2 YYNGEE. This CDR3 spans 15 amino acids. Trimming stripped 4 bases from V and 4 bases from J, with 15 bases between. The CDR3 nucleotides are TGTGCCAGCAGCCCCACTGGGTTTGAGTACAATGAGCAGTTCTTC. Translation gives CASSPTGFEYNEQFF.

The V and J genes are TRBV20-1 and TRBJ2-3; D may be TRBD1 or TRBD2 (6 bases each). The germline V gene has CDR1 DFQATT and CDR2 SNEGSKA (reference sequence). Trimming shortened V by 0 bases and J by 5 bases, and 12 bases separated the two germline ends. The CDR3 extends over 14 amino acids. The CDR3 DNA reads as TGCAGTGCTAGAGATTCGGGGGCCCAAGATACGCAGTATTTT. Translating gives CSARDSGAQDTQYF.

This clonotype was detected only a few times. The V and J genes are TRBV20-1 and TRBJ2-1, with a weak D call TRBD2 (6 bases). Per the germline V gene, CDR1 is DFQATT and CDR2 is SNEGSKA (reference sequence). The CDR3 is 14 residues long. The V end lost 5 bases, the J end lost 0 bases, and 11 bases lay between the germline ends. CDR3 nucleotide sequence: TGCAGTGCTCAACCGGGAGTCTCCTACAATGAGCAGTTCTTC. Amino acid sequence: CSAQPGVSYNEQFF.

The chain has TRBV14 and TRBJ2-7, with 11 bases identical to TRBD1. V trimming: 3 bases; J trimming: 3 bases; junction bases outside the gene matches: 4. The CDR3 has 15 amino acids. Per germline, CDR1 SGHDN and CDR2 FVKESK. As DNA, the CDR3 is TGTGCCAGCAGCCACTTCGGGACAGGGGGCTACGAGCAGTACTTC. Its protein product is CASSHFGTGGYEQYF.

V gene TRBV7-9 combines with J gene TRBJ1-1, with D possibly matching TRBD1 (6 bases). Trimming took off 3 bases at V and 5 bases at J, with 16 bases between the two ends. The CDR3 contains 15 residues. Germline V gene data show CDR1 as SEHNR and CDR2 as FQNEAQ (reference sequence). The CDR3 is CASSLGSRGWTEAFF. DNA of the CDR3: TGTGCCAGCAGCTTGGGAAGCAGGGGATGGACTGAAGCTTTCTTT.